This T cell receptor beta chain is from a study of Ad26.COV2.S vaccination and SARS-CoV-2 variants. Stated treatment: 19 received Ad26.COV2.S at low or high dose, single or two shots; 5 received placebo; per-sample allocation not given. Specimens were obtained on day 63 following the first vaccine or placebo injection. Sequencing used immunoSEQ multiplex PCR; TCRdb keeps in-frame clones, though not all of them. Here the sample spans about 320,000 clones, around 84% being singletons. Germline V CDR1 and CDR2: LNHNV, YYDKDF (reference sequence). This CDR3 region has 14 residues. V dropped 5 bases and J dropped 7; count of bases not matched to a gene: 10. This clone appeared once.

The sample here was peripheral blood, taken in a trial of Ad26.COV2.S vaccine versus placebo. V is TRBV15 and J is TRBJ1-2, with TRBD1 matching 7 bases. This clonotype was sampled from a person aged 18-60 years who received the Ad26.COV2.S COVID-19 vaccine or a placebo. The CDR3 DNA reads TGTGCCACCAGCCCTCAGACAGGGCTGGGTGGCTACACCTTC. As protein: CATSPQTGLGGYTF.